The 9 T cell receptor beta chains reported below all come from one sample, sequenced in a study of OX40 agonist ivuxolimab in advanced cancers. Libraries were prepared by immunoSEQ multiplex PCR; TCRdb keeps only in-frame clonotypes and omits some of them. The sample lists about 54,000 clones; 84% were seen once. The source material was CD4+ or CD8+ T cells sorted from blood, sampled in a trial of the OX40 agonist ivuxolimab. The source of these receptors is an adult with an advanced solid tumor such as melanoma, head and neck, liver or kidney cancer.

V gene TRBV2 combines with J gene TRBJ1-1; 7 bases are shared with TRBD1. From germline, CDR1 is SNHLY and CDR2 FYNNEI. This CDR3 is 15 amino acids long. The ends lost 5 bases at V and 5 bases at J; junction bases unmatched: 11. Here the CDR3 reads CASSPGTALWTEAFF. The CDR3 DNA sequence: TGTGCCAGCAGTCCCGGGACAGCTCTGTGGACTGAAGCTTTCTTT.

V gene TRBV6-5 combines with J gene TRBJ1-2; the D is unclear. Trimming removed 5 bases at V and 3 bases at J, with 7 bases between. CDR1 and CDR2 from the germline V gene are MNHEY and SVGAGI. CDR3 length: 12 amino acids. CDR3 coding DNA: TGTGCCAGCAGTGAAAATGACTATGGCTACACCTTC. Protein product: CASSENDYGYTF.

The rearrangement links TRBV15 to TRBJ2-5, with D tentatively TRBD1 (6 bases). CDR1 and CDR2 (germline): LNHNV, YYDKDF (reference sequence). With 1 base removed from V and 5 bases from J, the gap between germline ends came to 14 bases. CDR3 length: 15 residues. The CDR3 protein is CATSRVASGVETQYF. The CDR3 DNA reads TGTGCCACCAGCAGAGTAGCTTCAGGGGTCGAGACCCAGTACTTC. Complete variable domain (other parts from reference TRBV15 and TRBJ2-5): DAMVIQNPRYQVTQFGKPVTLSCSQTLNHNVMYWYQQKSSQAPKLLFHYYDKDFNNEADTPDNFQSRRPNTSFCFLDIRSPGLGDTAMYLCATSRVASGVETQYFGPGTRLLVL.

The genes are TRBV9 and TRBJ2-7; tentatively, D is TRBD1 or TRBD2 (6 bases each). CDR1 is SGDLS and CDR2 is YYNGEE in the germline V gene. The CDR3 length is 16 residues. Trimming stripped 0 bases from V and 7 bases from J, with 20 bases between. The CDR3 DNA follows: TGTGCCAGCAGCGTAGGTATTGAGACGGGGGCCGGAGAGCAGTACTTC. It is translated as CASSVGIETGAGEQYF.

This clone showed up just once. The rearrangement uses TRBV7-3 and TRBJ2-3; TRBD1 matches at 8 bases. The CDR3 is 15 residues long. J was trimmed by 5 bases and V by 2 bases; bases with no gene match: 6. Germline V gene data show CDR1 as SGHTA and CDR2 as FQGTGA. CDR3 region: CASSLHGQGGDTQYF. The CDR3, as DNA: TGTGCCAGCAGCTTACACGGACAGGGTGGAGATACGCAGTATTTT.

V and J are TRBV15 and TRBJ2-1; 7 nucleotides align to TRBD1. CDR1 is LNHNV and CDR2 is YYDKDF in the germline V gene (reference sequence). The V gene end was trimmed by 6 bases and the J gene end by 9 bases; junction bases not matched to a gene: 14. This CDR3 has 15 residues. CDR3 sequence: CATSQGDLRVVEQFF. CDR3 nucleotides: TGTGCCACCAGTCAGGGGGATCTGCGGGTGGTTGAGCAGTTCTTC.

This clone has only a few counts. V and J are TRBV2 and TRBJ1-2; D unresolved. V lost 1 base to trimming and J lost 6 bases, with 18 bases between them. Germline V gene lookup returns CDR1 SNHLY and CDR2 FYNNEI. The CDR3 runs to 16 residues. The CDR3 loop is CASSEGRLSNWNGYTF. The CDR3 DNA reads as TGTGCCAGCAGTGAAGGTCGCCTAAGTAATTGGAATGGCTACACCTTC.

V usage is TRBV6-1 and J usage is TRBJ2-1, with D possibly matching TRBD1 (6 bases). The CDR3 is made up of 15 amino acids. CDR1 and CDR2 (germline): MNHNS, SASEGT. Trimming left V 3 bases short and J 1 base short, with 10 bases between. CDR3 in DNA: TGTGCCAGCAGTGAGACAGGCGGGTCCTACAATGAGCAGTTCTTC. This gives the protein CASSETGGSYNEQFF.

The chain recombines TRBV6-4 with TRBJ1-1; D is unclear. CDR1 MRHNA and CDR2 SNTAGT come from the germline V gene. This CDR3 has 17 amino acids. V lost 5 bases, J lost 0 bases, and 19 bases lay in between. CDR3 sequence: CASSSGADARMNTEAFF. As DNA, the CDR3 is TGTGCCAGCAGTTCAGGAGCTGACGCCAGAATGAACACTGAAGCTTTCTTT.